This T cell receptor (beta chain) was found in a study of T-cell memory formation after mild COVID-19. With constant-segment primers, 5'RACE yielded cDNA libraries of TCR alpha and TCR beta that carried sample barcodes and UMIs. MiXCR was run by TCRdb on the 5' RACE reads, yielding one entry per CDR3 protein. The sample lists roughly 350,000 distinct CDR3 sequences, under 30% occurring once. In germline, CDR1 is MNHEY, CDR2 SVGEGT. Trimming cost V 8 bases and J 3 bases; bases outside gene matches: 8. The CDR3 loop spans 14 amino acids. This clonotype was sampled from an adult woman who had mild COVID-19 (a few samples of this study predate the infection). Cell type and time point are not known. The V gene is TRBV6-2 or TRBV6-3, the J gene TRBJ1-2; 8 bases match TRBD1. Sample: PBMCs or a T cell subset sorted from them (not recorded which). CDR3 DNA sequence: TGTGCCAGCCGTTCATCGGGACAGGACTATGGCTACACCTTC. Amino acid sequence: CASRSSGQDYGYTF.